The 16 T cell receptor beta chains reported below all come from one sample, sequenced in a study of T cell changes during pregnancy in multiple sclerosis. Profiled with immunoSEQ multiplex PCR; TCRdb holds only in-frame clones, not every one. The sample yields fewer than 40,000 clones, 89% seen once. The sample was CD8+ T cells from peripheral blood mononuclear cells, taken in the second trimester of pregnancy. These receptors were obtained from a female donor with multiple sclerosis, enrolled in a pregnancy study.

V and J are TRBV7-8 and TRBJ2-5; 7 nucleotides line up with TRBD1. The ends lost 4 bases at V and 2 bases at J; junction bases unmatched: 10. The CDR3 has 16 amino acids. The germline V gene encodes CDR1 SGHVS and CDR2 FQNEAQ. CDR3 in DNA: TGTGCCAGCAGCTCAGGAAGGGGGCAGGGGCAAGAGACCCAGTACTTC. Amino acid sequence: CASSSGRGQGQETQYF.

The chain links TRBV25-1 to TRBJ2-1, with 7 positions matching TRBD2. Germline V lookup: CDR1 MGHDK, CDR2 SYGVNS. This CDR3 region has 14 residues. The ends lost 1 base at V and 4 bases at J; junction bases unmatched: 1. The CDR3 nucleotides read TGTGCCAGCAGTGAATGGGGGGGGTACAATGAGCAGTTCTTC. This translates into CASSEWGGYNEQFF.

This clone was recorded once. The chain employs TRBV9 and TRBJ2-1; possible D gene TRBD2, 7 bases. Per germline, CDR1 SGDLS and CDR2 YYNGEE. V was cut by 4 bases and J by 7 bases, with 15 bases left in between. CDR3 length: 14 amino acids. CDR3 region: CASSTGGPGNEQFF. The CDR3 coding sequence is TGTGCCAGCAGCACCGGGGGGCCGGGGAATGAGCAGTTCTTC.

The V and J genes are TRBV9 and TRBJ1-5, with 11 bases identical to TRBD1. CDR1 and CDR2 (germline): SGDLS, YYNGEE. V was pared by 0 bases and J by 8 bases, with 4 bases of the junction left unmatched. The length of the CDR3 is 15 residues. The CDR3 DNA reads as TGTGCCAGCAGCGTAGAGGGACAGGGGGGTGAGCCCCAGCATTTT. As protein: CASSVEGQGGEPQHF.

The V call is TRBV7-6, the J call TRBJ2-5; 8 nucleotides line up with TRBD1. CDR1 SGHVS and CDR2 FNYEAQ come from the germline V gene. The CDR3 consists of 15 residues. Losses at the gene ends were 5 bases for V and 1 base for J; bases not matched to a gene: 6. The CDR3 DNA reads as TGTGCCAGCAGCCAGGACAGGGATCGCCAAGAGACCCAGTACTTC. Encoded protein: CASSQDRDRQETQYF.

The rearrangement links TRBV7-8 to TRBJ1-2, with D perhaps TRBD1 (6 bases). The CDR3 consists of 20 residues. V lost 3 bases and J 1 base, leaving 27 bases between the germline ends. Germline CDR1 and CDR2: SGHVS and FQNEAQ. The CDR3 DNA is TGTGCCAGCAGCTTGGTATGGAAGACAGGAACCACTACATATAACTATGGCTACACCTTC. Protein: CASSLVWKTGTTTYNYGYTF.

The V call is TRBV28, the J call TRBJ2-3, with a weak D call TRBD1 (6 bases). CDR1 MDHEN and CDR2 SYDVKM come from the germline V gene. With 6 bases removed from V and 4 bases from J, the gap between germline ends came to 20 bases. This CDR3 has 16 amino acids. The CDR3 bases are TGTGCCAGCAGCCTCCGCAGGGGCCTCAACGCAGATACGCAGTATTTT. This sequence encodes CASSLRRGLNADTQYF.

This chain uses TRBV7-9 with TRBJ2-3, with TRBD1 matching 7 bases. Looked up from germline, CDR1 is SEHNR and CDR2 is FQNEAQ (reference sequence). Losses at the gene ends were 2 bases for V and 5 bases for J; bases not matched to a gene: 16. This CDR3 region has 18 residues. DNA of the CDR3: TGTGCCAGCAGCTTATCCCCTAGGGGGCCCTTCACAGGAGATACGCAGTATTTT. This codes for CASSLSPRGPFTGDTQYF.

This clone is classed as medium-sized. As DNA, the CDR3 is TGTGCCAGCAGCCCAAAGTCTGGTCGCAGGTACAATCAGCCCCAGCATTTT. Translation gives CASSPKSGRRYNQPQHF. The rearrangement links TRBV7-6 to TRBJ1-5; D is ambiguous. V dropped 5 bases and J dropped 3 bases, with 20 bases sitting between them. This CDR3 is 17 amino acids long. The V gene's germline CDR1 is SGHVS and CDR2 FNYEAQ. The variable domain in full, with the rest retrieved from reference TRBV7-6 and TRBJ1-5, is GAGVSQSPRYKVTKRGQDVALRCDPISGHVSLYWYRQALGQGPEFLTYFNYEAQQDKSGLPNDRFSAERPEGSISTLTIQRTEQRDSAMYRCASSPKSGRRYNQPQHFGDGTRLSIL.

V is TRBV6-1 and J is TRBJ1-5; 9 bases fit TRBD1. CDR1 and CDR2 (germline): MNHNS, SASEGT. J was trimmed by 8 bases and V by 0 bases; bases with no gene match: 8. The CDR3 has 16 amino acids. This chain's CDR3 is CASSEAIMTGGKPQHF. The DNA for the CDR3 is TGTGCCAGCAGTGAAGCGATCATGACAGGGGGAAAGCCCCAGCATTTT.

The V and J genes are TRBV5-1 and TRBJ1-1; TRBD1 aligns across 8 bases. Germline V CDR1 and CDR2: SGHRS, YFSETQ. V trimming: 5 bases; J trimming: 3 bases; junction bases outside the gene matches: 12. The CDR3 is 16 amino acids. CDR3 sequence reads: CASRSGTGGTDTEAFF. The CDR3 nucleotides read TGCGCCAGCAGATCCGGGACAGGAGGGACCGACACTGAAGCTTTCTTT. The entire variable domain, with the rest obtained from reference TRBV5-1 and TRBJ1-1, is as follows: KAGVTQTPRYLIKTRGQQVTLSCSPISGHRSVSWYQQTPGQGLQFLFEYFSETQRNKGNFPGRFSGRQFSNSRSEMNVSTLELGDSALYLCASRSGTGGTDTEAFFGQGTRLTVV.

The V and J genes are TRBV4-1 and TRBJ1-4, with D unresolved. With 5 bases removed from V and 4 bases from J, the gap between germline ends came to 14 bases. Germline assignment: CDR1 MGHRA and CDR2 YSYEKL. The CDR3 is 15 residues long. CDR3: CASSSRGGINEKLFF. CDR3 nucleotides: TGCGCCAGCAGCTCCCGGGGAGGCATTAATGAAAAACTGTTTTTT.

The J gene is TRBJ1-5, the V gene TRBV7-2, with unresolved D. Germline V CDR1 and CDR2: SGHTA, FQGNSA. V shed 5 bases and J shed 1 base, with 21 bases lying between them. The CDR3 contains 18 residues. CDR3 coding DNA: TGTGCCAGCAGCCGATTGGGAGGGCCCCCAAGGAGCAATCAGCCCCAGCATTTT. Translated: CASSRLGGPPRSNQPQHF.

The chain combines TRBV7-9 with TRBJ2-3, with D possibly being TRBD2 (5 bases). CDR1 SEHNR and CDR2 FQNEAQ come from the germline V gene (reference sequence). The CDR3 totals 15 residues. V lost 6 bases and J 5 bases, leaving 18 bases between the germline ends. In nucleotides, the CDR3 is TGTGCCAGCAGTCCGATCGTGCGGGCGGGAGATACGCAGTATTTT. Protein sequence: CASSPIVRAGDTQYF.

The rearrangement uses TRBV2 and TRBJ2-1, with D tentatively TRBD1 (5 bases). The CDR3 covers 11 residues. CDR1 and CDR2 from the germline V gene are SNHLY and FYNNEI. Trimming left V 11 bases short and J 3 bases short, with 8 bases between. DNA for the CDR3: TGTGCCTCACAGGACTACAATGAGCAGTTCTTC. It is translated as CASQDYNEQFF.

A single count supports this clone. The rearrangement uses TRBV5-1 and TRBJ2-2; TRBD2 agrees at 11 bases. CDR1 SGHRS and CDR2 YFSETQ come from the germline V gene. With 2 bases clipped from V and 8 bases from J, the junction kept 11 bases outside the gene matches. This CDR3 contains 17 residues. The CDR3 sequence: CASSLSLAGGGAGELFF. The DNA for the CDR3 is TGCGCCAGCAGCTTATCGCTAGCGGGGGGAGGGGCAGGGGAGCTGTTTTTT.